The entry that follows covers one T cell receptor beta chain sequence. The antigen is undetermined. Sequenced by immunoSEQ multiplex PCR; TCRdb stores in-frame clones only, minus some. Found here are approximately 120,000 clones, nearly 95% of them singletons; the top ten hold roughly 0.87%. This CDR3 has 13 amino acids. Trimming took off 7 bases at V and 6 bases at J, with 15 bases between the two ends. Germline V gene lookup returns CDR1 LNHDA and CDR2 SQIVND (reference sequence). The data were taken from a study of T cell responses to AZD1222 COVID-19 vaccine. Looking at the study overall: Recipients boosted at about 4 weeks or about 12 weeks are pooled.

Study results and caveats: White British ancestry dominated among donors, who included more females, and clonal diversity was possibly underestimated. As reported, nearly half of all spike-specific TCRs target variant regions that are unmutated.

The V and J genes are TRBV19 and TRBJ1-1; perhaps TRBD1 as D (5 bases). The receptor was isolated from an adult in good health. The input for sequencing was peripheral blood, taken on day 0 of AZD1222 vaccination. The CDR3: CASKPGGVAEAFF. In nucleotides, the CDR3 is TGTGCCAGTAAACCGGGGGGGGTAGCTGAAGCTTTCTTT.